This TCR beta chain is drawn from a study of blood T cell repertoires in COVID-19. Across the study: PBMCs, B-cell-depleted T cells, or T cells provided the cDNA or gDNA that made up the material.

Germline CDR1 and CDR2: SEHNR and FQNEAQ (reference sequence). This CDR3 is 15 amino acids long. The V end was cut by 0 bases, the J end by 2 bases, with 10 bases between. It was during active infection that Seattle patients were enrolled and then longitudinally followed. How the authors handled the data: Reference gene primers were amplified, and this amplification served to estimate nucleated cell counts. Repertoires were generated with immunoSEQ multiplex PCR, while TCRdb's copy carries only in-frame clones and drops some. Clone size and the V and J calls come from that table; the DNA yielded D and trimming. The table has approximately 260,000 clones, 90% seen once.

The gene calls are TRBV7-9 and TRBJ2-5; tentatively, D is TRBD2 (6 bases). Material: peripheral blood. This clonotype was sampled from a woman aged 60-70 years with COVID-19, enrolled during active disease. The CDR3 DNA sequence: TGTGCCAGCAGCTTAGCAGTAGGGACTCAAGAGACCCAGTACTTC. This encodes CASSLAVGTQETQYF.